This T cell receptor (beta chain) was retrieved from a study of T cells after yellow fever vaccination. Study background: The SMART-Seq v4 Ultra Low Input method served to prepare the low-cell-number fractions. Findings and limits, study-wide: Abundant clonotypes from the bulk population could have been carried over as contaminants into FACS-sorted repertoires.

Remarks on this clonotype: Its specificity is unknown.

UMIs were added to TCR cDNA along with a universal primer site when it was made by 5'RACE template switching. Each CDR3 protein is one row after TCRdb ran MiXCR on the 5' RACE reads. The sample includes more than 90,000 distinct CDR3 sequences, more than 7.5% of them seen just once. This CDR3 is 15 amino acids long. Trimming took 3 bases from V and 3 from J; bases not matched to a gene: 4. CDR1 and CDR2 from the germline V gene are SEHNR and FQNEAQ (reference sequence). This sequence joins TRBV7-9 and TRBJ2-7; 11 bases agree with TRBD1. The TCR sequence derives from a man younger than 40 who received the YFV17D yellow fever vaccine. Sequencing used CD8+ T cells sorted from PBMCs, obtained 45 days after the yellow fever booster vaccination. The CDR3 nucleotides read TGTGCCAGCAGCTTCCCGGGACAGGGGGGCTACGAGCAGTACTTC. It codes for CASSFPGQGGYEQYF.